The clone carrying this T cell receptor (beta chain) showed up just a few times. Its target is not known. Treatment here: oral pan-JAK inhibitor, 5-10 mg twice daily. Those with alopecia areata gave lesional scalp punch biopsies and peripheral blood. This specimen comes from a study of CD8+ T cells in alopecia areata. General study results and limits: Baseline CD8+ expansion's link to response remains uncertain, as there was one nonresponder.

The authors extracted RNA and reverse transcribed it into cDNA as the sequencing template. TCRdb's copy holds only in-frame clones and misses some; the assay was immunoSEQ multiplex PCR. The top ten clones hold 0.9% to 0.95% of a sample with a few hundred thousand clones, about 62% of them seen once. The material was CD4+ T cells sorted from blood, obtained at approximately week 52, from a patient treated with tofacitinib. The clonotype was recovered from a human donor with alopecia areata.

CDR3 in DNA: TGCAGCGTTGAAGCTGGGACAGCCTATGGCTACACCTTC. Residues: CSVEAGTAYGYTF. The chain couples TRBV29-1 to TRBJ1-2; 7 bases agree with TRBD1. V lost 1 base and J lost 4; bases outside the gene matches: 3. This CDR3 spans 13 amino acids. Looked up from germline, CDR1 is SQVTM and CDR2 is ANQGSEA.